This T cell receptor beta chain stems from a study of T-cell memory formation after mild COVID-19. Study-level findings and limits: Day 15 to 85 contracting clones showed balanced CD4/CD8; day 15 to 37 expanders favored CD4+.

Concerning this clonotype itself: What it binds is not known.

5'RACE primed from the constant segment yielded TCR alpha and TCR beta cDNA libraries bearing sample barcodes and UMIs. MiXCR was run by TCRdb on the 5' RACE reads, yielding one entry per CDR3 protein. The sample comprises about 360,000 distinct CDR3 sequences, about 15% of which are singletons, and around a fifth rests with the top ten. V lost 5 bases to trimming and J lost 0 bases; unmatched junction nucleotides: 13. In germline, CDR1 is SGHTA, CDR2 FQGTGA. The CDR3 totals 18 residues. The sequenced sample was PBMCs or a T cell subset sorted from them (not recorded which). The J gene is TRBJ2-3, the V gene TRBV7-3; TRBD2 matches 8 bases. The receptor's source is a man younger than 35 who had mild COVID-19 (a few samples of this study predate the infection). Cell type and time point are not known. This CDR3 is CASSPGLGVPASTDTQYF. For the CDR3, the DNA is TGTGCCAGCAGCCCGGGACTAGGAGTCCCCGCTAGCACAGATACGCAGTATTTT.